This note documents a single TCR beta chain sequence. The target antigen is unknown. Germline values: CDR1 SGHRS, CDR2 YFSETQ. The ends were cut back, 4 bases at V and 8 bases at J, with 24 bases in the middle. The CDR3 sequence is 16 residues long. This sample is drawn from a study of shared clonotypes between healthy human individuals. Notes on the study in general: Among non-shared clonotypes, generation probabilities were lower than among those shared by all four donors.

Investigators divided CD4+ cells into CD45RA+ naive and CD45RA-negative memory subsets. Replicate PCRs from sorted subsets contained approximately 200 ng DNA, which is 30,000 to 35,000 T cell genomes. In the original workflow: ImmunoSEQ sequences covered only the junction and lacked quality scores; filtering therefore differed. Repertoires were generated with immunoSEQ multiplex PCR, while TCRdb's copy carries only in-frame clones and drops some. The D gene and trimming were derived from the DNA, and the V and J assignments and clone size from that table. The profile shows 2 million to 2.5 million clones, around 95% of them singletons.

V and J are TRBV5-1 and TRBJ1-2; D unresolved. The material sequenced was naive CD4+ T cells sorted from blood. The subset denotes: CD45RA+ positively selected. The clonotype originates from a man aged 18 to 29 in good health. CDR3 DNA: TGCGCCAGCAGCACGGGTTACGGCTCAACAATTGGGGGCTACACCTTC. Translating it yields CASSTGYGSTIGGYTF.